This entry describes one T cell receptor beta chain. This clone came up once. The antigen it binds to is not known. Within one base of it there is no much larger clone, and no base qualities were kept. The cohort was made up of approximately 670 healthy bone marrow donors. Cohort members were all nominally healthy when sampled, although unrecorded immune exposures were likely present. The donor tested CMV seropositive, placing the donor among the 290 or so seropositive members of the cohort. Each donor provided a peripheral blood sample, and peripheral blood mononuclear cells were used for TCR beta sequencing. The Qiagen DNeasy Blood Extraction Kit was used to extract genomic DNA from the blood cell samples. The sample belongs to a study of cytomegalovirus exposure and HLA in healthy donors (TCRdb year 2017). The study in broad terms: An earlier analysis of approximately 550 of the donors reported 276 Gb of sequence data and 117 million unique TCR beta sequences from approximately 180 million T cells. Donor age, sex, ethnicity and CMV serostatus were collected together with the repertoire data. The later analysis used no new phenotypic data to find candidate immune exposures, relying instead on TCR beta sequences and their occurrence across donors. Both class I and class II loci were covered by HLA typing, at four-digit resolution. High-throughput TCR immunosequencing, statistical association of individual TCRs with disease status, and machine learning were combined to predict cytomegalovirus infection status. A later analysis re-analyzed previously published TCR beta repertoires from 650 to 800 donors and added high-resolution HLA genotyping to study TCR occurrence patterns. In addition to the first cohort of 500 to 850 subjects, a separate validation cohort of approximately 110 different subjects was used. A later genetic analysis used genome-wide SNP genotypes for about three fifths of the 666 donors, treating that subset as a discovery cohort. The study profiled the T cell repertoires of 666 subjects by immunosequencing and related them to cytomegalovirus serostatus. The number of donors typed differed by locus, with 629-630 for A, B, C, DRB1 and DQB1, roughly 520 for DQA1, over 600 for DPA1, and 400 to 490 for DPB1. Across 300 to 500 genotyped donors of the cohort, an average of 235,054 unique TCR beta nucleotide sequences per donor were sequenced, and roughly 20% of those sequences were non-productive. Among the 398 genotyped donors, under 90% belonged to the genetic ancestry cluster associated with self-reported Caucasian donors. Because of strong linkage in the cohort, roughly five DR-DQ haplotypes were treated as single units for association and clustering. The study aimed to test whether cataloging public T cell receptors could reveal signatures of past pathogen exposure. Approximately 310 gigabases of sequencing data and 70 million to 85 million unique TCR sequences were included in an early release covering about 600 HLA-typed donors. All discovery cohort repertoires had been generated using a single sequencing platform. In an earlier analysis of a few hundred of the donors, high-throughput TCR beta sequencing was used to judge whether each TCR beta V gene segment behaved as functional or pseudogenic. Points the paper makes about the study in general: Some IMGT-functional V segments, including TRBV6-2 and TRBV6-3, could not be told apart with the 87-base-pair reads, so those segments were excluded. The classifier was reported to diagnose cytomegalovirus status with high specificity and sensitivity in both the original and validation cohorts. Broadly in line with IMGT annotations, most TCR beta V segments showed up in productive rearrangements about 90% or about 30% of the time in an earlier analysis of 450 to 750 of the donors. According to the authors, the approach could potentially be generalized to other disease states and immunological phenotypes. Correlated functional status among segregating V segments might be attributable to linkage disequilibrium, but an unknown experimental factor could not be ruled out. The study listed 164 TCR beta chains as associated with cytomegalovirus. In a later genetic analysis, fewer N-insertions in productive TCRs were reported among donors in an Asian-associated ancestry cluster than the roughly 640-donor mean. Presence/absence analyses assumed roughly uniform sequencing depth across donors, an assumption that may not hold. A later analysis found that HLA-associated TCR beta chains were more clonally expanded and had lower generation probabilities than equally common non-associated chains. A later genetic analysis associated a missense DCLRE1C variant with V-gene and J-gene trimming of TCR beta chains, and an independent cohort replicated the association. Because some donors lacked HLA typing at each locus, the association tests relied only on the typed subset. A further reported finding was that TCR beta sequences accurately predicted the HLA-A and HLA-B alleles for most subjects in the first cohort. A cluster of highly shared sequence variants was judged likely to represent a technical artifact of the sequencing pipeline. According to a later analysis, parvovirus B19, influenza, CMV and Epstein-Barr virus appeared linked to several top co-occurrence clusters. Specific HLA alleles were associated with 15,000 to 20,000 TCR beta sequences at a false discovery rate of 0.05 in a later analysis. CMV serostatus was the only immune exposure information available for the cohort. Fewer than 20 rarely observed V segments, including chromosome 9 orphons, were excluded from the earlier analysis of about 610 of the donors because counts were too low. Three of the identified cytomegalovirus-associated TCR beta chains were confirmed in vitro to be specific for cytomegalovirus antigens. Most TCR sequences were seen in very few donors, while some public TCRs were found in many individuals. In this cohort, only TCR beta chains were sequenced, and detectable features were limited by the absence of alpha or paired-chain data. According to a later analysis, most CMV-associated TCR beta chains appeared to be HLA-restricted, and the HLA associations seemed to be driven largely by CMV exposure. In a later analysis, the rate of TCR association differed among HLA loci, with DRB1 alleles having the most associated TCRs and HLA-C alleles having the fewest. When HLA alleles, especially DR and DQ, strongly co-occurred, attributing TCR associations to individual alleles was difficult.

The V end loses 5 bases and the J end loses 1 base, and a stretch of 11 bases separates them. The CDR3, from cysteine to phenylalanine, totals 14 residues. Just CDR3 DNA is preserved here, 42 bases in frame from base 1. CDR1 SEHNR and CDR2 FQNEAQ were looked up in the germline V gene (reference sequence). Library preparation employed the immunoSEQ multiplex PCR assay. For the multiplex PCR, a mixture combining 60 forward primers for TCR Vbeta segments and 13 reverse primers for TCR Jbeta segments was used. The CDR3 region of rearranged TCR beta genes was amplified from genomic DNA with a multiplex PCR assay. Amplified TCR beta libraries were sequenced as 87-base-pair reads on the Illumina HiSeq System. As for how the authors treated the data: Across the 500 to 700 repertoires, a later analysis counted 78 million or so unique TCR beta chains, around 11 million of which were shared by at least two donors. To remove PCR and sequencing errors, raw reads were error-corrected and collapsed into unique sequences using a nearest-neighbor algorithm that merged closely related sequences. CDR3 sequences were aligned to IMGT reference sequences to assign V, D and J gene segments. For a sequence to be retained, a match of at least six nucleotides was required to both a V gene segment and a J gene segment. Rearrangements were called productive when the CDR3 lacked stop codons and stayed in frame with V and J; all others were non-productive. Following IMGT convention, CDR3 was defined as the stretch from the second conserved V-encoded cysteine up to the conserved J-encoded phenylalanine. The earlier analysis of 500 to 600 of the donors excluded sequences that lacked an unambiguous match to a single V gene segment. In an earlier analysis of a few hundred of the donors, a V segment was called functional when productive rearrangements were above 56.7%, and segregating when the standard deviation between donors exceeded 5%. A statistical classification framework was built to diagnose cytomegalovirus status from the catalog of TCR beta chain sequences. In a later analysis, TCR nucleotide sequences were compared against IMGT/GENE-DB human TR gene sequences so that V and J genes could be assigned. In a later analysis, CDR3 sequences and most-parsimonious VDJ recombination scenarios were assigned using the TCRdist pipeline. In a later analysis, each TCR beta chain was defined by its CDR3 amino acid sequence together with its V-gene family, and reads lacking a unique V-gene family were excluded. A later analysis removed roughly 590 highly shared, low-generation-probability nucleotide sequences to deal with suspected cross-contamination and a sequencing artifact. A later analysis calculated a clonal expansion index for each public chain from normalized within-repertoire ranks of inferred template counts. In a later analysis, generation probabilities were computed with a VDJ recombination model fitted to out-of-frame rearrangements, and the resulting probabilities were checked against IGoR. Hypergeometric tests were used in a later analysis to score TCR-TCR, TCR-HLA and TCR-CMV co-occurrence, with a repertoire-size bias correction applied to the TCR pairs. To estimate false discovery rates, a later analysis permuted the HLA or CMV assignments 20 times. A later analysis grouped co-occurring TCRs with DBSCAN, adding TCRdist sequence similarity when clustering within HLA-allele-positive subsets. Repertoires with fewer than 30,000 or more than 120,000 public chains, plus five repertoires with anomalous nucleotide sharing, were excluded from co-occurrence clustering. Here the immuneACCESS table is served through TCRdb, limited to in-frame sequences with V and J called. Missing clones are a known gap in these copies; in checked studies unresolved V genes cover under half, and the rest lacks a known reason. V and J calls plus clone size are reproduced from that table; the DNA served to infer D and trimming. In all, the sample holds some 170,000 clones, and roughly four fifths of those were seen once. The ten largest account for around 4.7% of the sample.

Sequencing input: PBMCs. The rearrangement combines TRBV7-9 with TRBJ1-1, and TRBD1 may be the D gene, going by 5 matching bases. This sequence was found in a young woman in good health and CMV-seropositive. CDR3 reads: CASSPGIANTEAFF. The DNA reads as follows: TGTGCCAGCAGCCCAGGGATTGCGAACACTGAAGCTTTCTTT. Where the CDR3 stops, the reference TRBV7-9 and TRBJ1-1 genes take over; the full variable domain is DTGVSQNPRHKITKRGQNVTFRCDPISEHNRLYWYRQTLGQGPEFLTYFQNEAQLEKSRLLSDRFSAERPKGSFSTLEIQRTEQGDSAMYLCASSPGIANTEAFFGQGTRLTVV.